This T cell receptor beta chain was sequenced for a study of blood T cell repertoires in COVID-19. Germline V lookup: CDR1 SEHNR, CDR2 FQNEAQ (reference sequence). The length of the CDR3 is 12 residues. V trimming: 5 bases; J trimming: 11 bases; junction bases outside the gene matches: 5. Profiled with immunoSEQ multiplex PCR; TCRdb holds only in-frame clones, not every one. The sample has 150,000 to 200,000 clones; about 91% are singletons. This TCR derives from a woman aged 25 to 39 with acute or convalescent COVID-19. Sequencing was carried out using peripheral blood. This chain links TRBV7-9 with TRBJ1-4; 7 nucleotides align to TRBD1. CDR3 nucleotide sequence: TGTGCCAGCAGCCTTCAGGGGGTCAAACTGTTTTTT. It codes for CASSLQGVKLFF.